This T cell receptor beta chain appears in the sequencing data of a study of cytomegalovirus exposure and HLA in healthy donors. On this clone itself: Its target is not known.

Study conclusions and caveats: A later analysis reported that several of the most significant clusters appeared to be linked to common viral pathogens, among them Epstein-Barr virus. There were some public TCRs occurring in many donors, but most TCR sequences were rare. As immune exposure information, only CMV serostatus was available.

PCR was performed using 60 Vbeta and 13 Jbeta primers. Data came from immunoSEQ multiplex PCR; TCRdb stores just in-frame clones and leaves some out. The data show roughly 160,000 clones, 80% to 90% seen once. The TCR was taken from a young woman in good health and CMV-seropositive. Material: PBMCs.

The CDR3 bases are TGTGCCAGCAGCCCCCGAGCTAACTATGGCTACACCTTC. It specifies CASSPRANYGYTF. The chain links TRBV9 to TRBJ1-2; D gene uncertain. This CDR3 has 13 residues. Looked up from germline, CDR1 is SGDLS and CDR2 is YYNGEE. Trimming pared 4 bases from V and 0 bases from J, leaving 7 bases between.